This T cell receptor beta chain was sequenced in a study of blood T cell repertoires in COVID-19. Across the whole study: Samples representing acute and convalescent COVID-19 were sourced from the United States, Italy and Spain. Sample material is recorded as cDNA or gDNA derived from T cells, B-cell-depleted T cells, or PBMCs.

Methods used by the authors: By means of reference gene primer amplification, nucleated cell counts were estimated. The assay was immunoSEQ multiplex PCR, and TCRdb's table has in-frame clones only and misses some. The D gene and trimming were derived from the DNA, and the V and J assignments and clone size from that table. The table lists approximately 12,000 clones, roughly 80% of them singletons. After removal of 6 bases from V and 1 base from J, the junction contained 3 bases not matched to a gene. Germline V lookup: CDR1 MNHEY, CDR2 SVGAGI. This CDR3 is built from 15 residues. This rearrangement joins TRBV6-5 to TRBJ2-3; TRBD2 aligns across 11 bases. The sequencing sample was made of peripheral blood. The sequence derives from a man aged 35-49 years with active or convalescent COVID-19. The DNA of the CDR3 is TGTGCCAGCAGATCGGGACTAGCGGGCACAGATACGCAGTATTTT. Amino acid sequence: CASRSGLAGTDTQYF.